The next 18 T cell receptor beta chains were all read from a single sample in a study of a mutant IDH1 vaccine in newly diagnosed glioma. The antigens these receptors bind are not known. Data came from immunoSEQ multiplex PCR; TCRdb stores just in-frame clones and leaves some out. Of about 56,000 clones detected, roughly four fifths appear once; the ten largest clones hold 3.2%. Described time point: week 47, end of study. In the vaccine, a single dose held 300 ug of the mutant IDH1 20-mer peptide, along with topical imiquimod. The sequencing here drew on PBMCs, taken from a glioma patient whose treatment included an IDH1 peptide vaccine. Receptors originate from a woman aged 50 to 60 with glioma.

The chain is built from TRBV2 and TRBJ1-4; D gene ambiguous. This CDR3 is 14 amino acids long. CDR1 is SNHLY, CDR2 FYNNEI, per germline. Trimming stripped 5 bases from V and 1 base from J, with 8 bases between. DNA for the CDR3: TGTGCCAGCAGTAAGACAAGAACTAATGAAAAACTGTTTTTT. This translates into CASSKTRTNEKLFF.

The V and J genes are TRBV6-6 and TRBJ1-1, with D perhaps TRBD1 (5 bases). The CDR3 length is 12 residues. Germline V gene lookup returns CDR1 MNHNY and CDR2 SVGAGI (reference sequence). With 6 bases removed from V and 3 bases from J, the gap between germline ends came to 8 bases. The CDR3 nucleotides are TGTGCCAGCAGGAGAGGGGACACTGAAGCTTTCTTT. Its translation is CASRRGDTEAFF.

The chain uses TRBV5-1 and TRBJ2-3; 11 bases are a match to TRBD2. The CDR3 runs to 16 residues. The junction had 4 bases not matched to a gene; V was cut back by 3 bases and J by 1 base. Germline loops: CDR1 SGHRS, CDR2 YFSETQ. The CDR3: CASSSGLAEGTDTQYF. The CDR3 DNA sequence: TGCGCCAGCAGCTCGGGACTAGCGGAGGGCACAGATACGCAGTATTTT.

The chain employs TRBV5-1 and TRBJ1-2; 7 bases are a match to TRBD1. The germline V gene encodes CDR1 SGHRS and CDR2 YFSETQ. This CDR3 comprises 14 residues. V trimming: 4 bases; J trimming: 7 bases; junction bases outside the gene matches: 10. This CDR3 is CASSARDSLLGYTF. In nucleotides, the CDR3 is TGCGCCAGCAGCGCCCGGGACAGCCTTCTTGGCTACACCTTC. Using reference TRBV5-1 and TRBJ1-2 for the parts outside the CDR3, the full variable domain is KAGVTQTPRYLIKTRGQQVTLSCSPISGHRSVSWYQQTPGQGLQFLFEYFSETQRNKGNFPGRFSGRQFSNSRSEMNVSTLELGDSALYLCASSARDSLLGYTFGSGTRLTVV.

J is TRBJ1-4 and V is TRBV6-6; D may be TRBD1 (6 bases). V dropped 4 bases and J dropped 4 bases, with 13 bases sitting between them. The length of the CDR3 is 15 residues. Per germline, CDR1 MNHNY and CDR2 SVGAGI (reference sequence). CDR3 region: CASSSPRGINEKLFF. The CDR3, as DNA: TGTGCCAGCAGTTCCCCTAGGGGGATTAATGAAAAACTGTTTTTT.

The V and J genes are TRBV19 and TRBJ2-3, with 15 bases that match TRBD2. Unmatched junction bases numbered 3, after V lost 9 bases and J lost 2 bases. The CDR3 extends over 15 amino acids. CDR1 and CDR2 (germline): LNHDA, SQIVND (reference sequence). The CDR3: CASRTSGGATDTQYF. In DNA form, the CDR3 reads TGTGCCAGCAGGACTAGCGGGGGGGCCACAGATACGCAGTATTTT.

The rearrangement uses TRBV6-1 and TRBJ1-1, with D hard to call. Germline V gene lookup returns CDR1 MNHNS and CDR2 SASEGT. Trimming stripped 2 bases from V and 5 bases from J, with 12 bases between. The CDR3 length is 14 residues. The CDR3 sequence: CASSEPVDSTEAFF. In nucleotides, the CDR3 is TGTGCCAGCAGTGAACCCGTGGATAGTACTGAAGCTTTCTTT.

This clone has a single count. This sequence joins TRBV7-6 and TRBJ2-2; 9 nucleotides match TRBD1. Germline V gene lookup returns CDR1 SGHVS and CDR2 FNYEAQ. This CDR3 has 17 amino acids. V gave up 1 base and J gave up 6 bases; unmatched junction bases: 9. This CDR3 is CASSLVRGTGKAGELFF. CDR3 coding DNA: TGTGCCAGCAGCTTAGTGCGTGGGACAGGGAAGGCCGGGGAGCTGTTTTTT.

This clone was seen just once. CDR3 in amino acids: CASSMGTGFTGELFF. CDR3 DNA sequence: TGTGCCAGTAGTATGGGGACTGGTTTTACCGGGGAGCTGTTTTTT. This chain links TRBV19 with TRBJ2-2; a weak D match, TRBD2 (6 bases). The CDR3 has 15 residues. Germline CDR1 LNHDA, CDR2 SQIVND (reference sequence). V lost 3 bases to trimming and J lost 5 bases, with 13 bases between them.

This chain links TRBV9 with TRBJ1-5; D is unresolved. Trimming removed 3 bases at V and 7 bases at J, with 11 bases between. Germline CDR1 reads SGDLS; CDR2 reads YYNGEE. The CDR3 sequence is 13 residues long. The DNA of the CDR3 is TGTGCCAGCAGCGGAGTGATGGGACAGCCCCAGCATTTT. This encodes CASSGVMGQPQHF.

The chain recombines TRBV7-2 with TRBJ2-1, with 10 bases identical to TRBD2. After removal of 6 bases from V and 10 bases from J, the junction contained 6 bases not matched to a gene. The CDR3 spans 13 residues. CDR1 is SGHTA, CDR2 FQGNSA, per germline. In nucleotides, the CDR3 is TGTGCCAGCAGACTAGGTAGCGGGGGGGAGCAGTTCTTC. It codes for CASRLGSGGEQFF.

The chain employs TRBV5-6 and TRBJ2-7, with TRBD1 as a possible D gene (5 bases). Germline V lookup: CDR1 SGHDT, CDR2 YYEEEE. This CDR3 is built from 13 residues. V gave up 5 bases and J gave up 2 bases, with 11 bases separating them. CDR3 nucleotide sequence: TGTGCCAGCAGTTTCGACAGTGCCTACGAGCAGTACTTC. It translates to CASSFDSAYEQYF.

The chain has TRBV5-5 and TRBJ1-5; D perhaps matches TRBD1 (5 bases). V was pared by 0 bases and J by 4 bases, with 11 bases between. The length of the CDR3 is 15 residues. The V gene's germline CDR1 is SGHKS and CDR2 YYEKEE (reference sequence). The CDR3 spells CASSLDGTRNQPQHF. The CDR3, as DNA: TGTGCCAGCAGCTTGGATGGGACGAGGAATCAGCCCCAGCATTTT.

This clone has only one observation. V usage is TRBV7-2 and J usage is TRBJ1-2; 8 nucleotides match TRBD1. Germline values: CDR1 SGHTA, CDR2 FQGNSA. CDR3 size: 16 residues. V lost 1 base and J lost 8; bases outside the gene matches: 12. DNA of the CDR3: TGTGCCAGCAGCTTAGAAAGTTGGGCAGGGGGCGGGGGCTACACCTTC. Translation: CASSLESWAGGGGYTF.

This rearrangement joins TRBV18 to TRBJ2-5, with no clear D. Trimming cost V 3 bases and J 1 base, with 6 bases left between them. In germline, CDR1 is KGHSH, CDR2 LQKENI. This CDR3 has 13 residues. For the CDR3, the DNA is TGTGCCAGCTCACCCCTGGGCCAAGAGACCCAGTACTTC. The encoded protein is CASSPLGQETQYF. The full variable domain, rest sourced from reference TRBV18 and TRBJ2-5, is NAGVMQNPRHLVRRRGQEARLRCSPMKGHSHVYWYRQLPEEGLKFMVYLQKENIIDESGMPKERFSAEFPKEGPSILRIQQVVRGDSAAYFCASSPLGQETQYFGPGTRLLVL.

This clone appeared a single time. This chain joins TRBV29-1 and TRBJ2-1; the D is unclear. In germline, CDR1 is SQVTM, CDR2 ANQGSEA. The V and J ends lost 6 bases and 4 bases respectively, with 16 bases between them. This CDR3 has 14 residues. The CDR3 coding sequence is TGCAGCGTACAACGGAGAGCGAATTACAATGAGCAGTTCTTC. It translates to CSVQRRANYNEQFF.

The chain links TRBV6-5 to TRBJ2-7; D is possibly TRBD2 (5 bases). Germline-derived CDR1 and CDR2 are MNHEY and SVGAGI. Trimming stripped 5 bases from V and 1 base from J, with 12 bases between. The CDR3 is made up of 14 amino acids. CDR3 sequence reads: CASSIDGISYEQYF. The CDR3 DNA reads TGTGCCAGCAGTATCGACGGGATATCCTACGAGCAGTACTTC.

The rearrangement uses TRBV19 and TRBJ1-5, with 9 nucleotides matching TRBD1. This CDR3 is built from 14 residues. Germline assignment: CDR1 LNHDA and CDR2 SQIVND (reference sequence). After removal of 10 bases from V and 5 bases from J, the junction contained 9 bases not matched to a gene. Written as DNA, the CDR3 is TGTGCCACCGGGACAGGGAAGGTAGATCAGCCCCAGCATTTT. This sequence encodes CATGTGKVDQPQHF.